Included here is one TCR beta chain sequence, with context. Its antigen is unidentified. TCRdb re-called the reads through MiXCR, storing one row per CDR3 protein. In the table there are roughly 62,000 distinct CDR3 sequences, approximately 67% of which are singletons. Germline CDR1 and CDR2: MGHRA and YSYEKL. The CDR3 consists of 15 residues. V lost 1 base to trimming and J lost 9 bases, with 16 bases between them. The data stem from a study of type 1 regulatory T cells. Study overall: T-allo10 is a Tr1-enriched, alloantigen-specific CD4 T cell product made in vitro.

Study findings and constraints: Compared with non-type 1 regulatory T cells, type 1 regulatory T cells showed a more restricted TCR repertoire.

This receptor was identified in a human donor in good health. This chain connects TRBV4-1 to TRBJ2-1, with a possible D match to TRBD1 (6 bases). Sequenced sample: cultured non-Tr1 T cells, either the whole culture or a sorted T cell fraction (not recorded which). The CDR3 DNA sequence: TGCGCCAGCAGCCAAGCACGCGGGTCAGGGGCTGAGCAGTTCTTC. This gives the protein CASSQARGSGAEQFF.